The 3 T cell receptor beta chains below all came from one sample that was sequenced in a study of cytomegalovirus exposure and HLA in healthy donors. The PCR employed 60 Vbeta primers together with 13 Jbeta primers. The table came from immunoSEQ multiplex PCR; TCRdb's copy has only in-frame clones and leaves some out. Altogether 95,000 to 150,000 clones are present, about 82% being singletons, with the ten largest covering about 1.9%. Sample: PBMCs. Receptors were obtained from a man aged 50 to 59 in good health and CMV-seronegative.

This clone was observed a few times. The chain has TRBV5-6 and TRBJ2-7, with unresolved D. The CDR3 is made up of 13 amino acids. With 1 base removed from V and 3 bases from J, the gap between germline ends came to 8 bases. Germline V CDR1 and CDR2: SGHDT, YYEEEE. CDR3 in amino acids: CASSLLPNYEQYV. The CDR3 DNA reads as TGTGCCAGCAGCTTGCTGCCCAACTACGAGCAGTACGTC.

This clone was picked up a small number of times. The chain is built from TRBV5-5 and TRBJ2-7; the match to TRBD2 covers 8 bases. With V trimmed by 4 bases and J by 0 bases, 9 bases remained unmatched. CDR3 size: 16 residues. Germline V gives CDR1 SGHKS, CDR2 YYEKEE (reference sequence). The CDR3 DNA is TGTGCCAGCAGCCCCCGGGGGGGGGAAAGCTCCTACGAGCAGTACGTC. Amino acids: CASSPRGGESSYEQYV.

This clone is a singleton in its sample. The J gene is TRBJ1-1, the V gene TRBV29-1; TRBD1 agrees at 7 bases. The CDR3 has 13 residues. The V gene end was trimmed by 3 bases and the J gene end by 1 base; junction bases not matched to a gene: 2. The germline V gene has CDR1 SQVTM and CDR2 ANQGSEA. The CDR3 DNA is TGCAGCGTTGATACAGGGGAGAACACTGAAGCTTTCTTT. This sequence encodes CSVDTGENTEAFF. Full variable domain (outside the CDR3, taken from reference TRBV29-1 and TRBJ1-1): SAVISQKPSRDICQRGTSLTIQCQVDSQVTMMFWYRQQPGQSLTLIATANQGSEATYESGFVIDKFPISRPNLTFSTLTVSNMSPEDSSIYLCSVDTGENTEAFFGQGTRLTVV.